The clone carrying this T cell receptor beta chain was counted between two and nine times. Antigen specificity is unknown. This entry is derived from a study of T cell repertoires in cytomegalovirus infection. As for the study in general: Epitope selection comprised recently identified HLA-C-restricted CMV epitopes and well-studied HLA-B-restricted CMV epitopes. Based on public TCR beta signatures, there were indications of CMV infection and of a matching HLA type.

TCRdb reprocessed the reads with MiXCR, giving one entry per CDR3 protein. The sample gives some 500,000 distinct CDR3 sequences, about 39% of which show up once; around 50% is in the top ten. This specimen was cultured PBMCs, taken from culture after CMV antigen stimulation. This TCR was recovered from a human donor in good health (CMV status not recorded). Some clones in this sample may be carry-over from other donors' samples.

In nucleotides, the CDR3 is TGTGCCACCAGTGATGTGCGGGTCCACGAGCAGTACTTC. It specifies CATSDVRVHEQYF. The chain links TRBV24-1 to TRBJ2-7; TRBD2 might be the D (5 bases). The ends were cut back, 3 bases at V and 5 bases at J, with 10 bases in the middle. Germline CDR1 is KGHDR and CDR2 is SFDVKD. This CDR3 is 13 amino acids long.